These 19 T cell receptor beta chains came from one sample sequenced in a study of blood T cell repertoires in COVID-19. Some clones are missing from TCRdb's copy, which holds only in-frame ones; the method was immunoSEQ multiplex PCR. The table records about 76,000 clones, over 70% of them present only once. Sequencing was carried out using peripheral blood. Every receptor here comes from a man in his fifties or sixties with active COVID-19.

The J gene is TRBJ1-1, the V gene TRBV28, with TRBD1 matching over 9 bases. The trim removed 5 bases at V and 4 bases at J, leaving 8 bases unmatched. This CDR3 is built from 15 residues. Germline CDR1 MDHEN, CDR2 SYDVKM. The CDR3 sequence: CASSPHRDRATEAFF. CDR3 sequence (DNA): TGTGCCAGCAGTCCTCACCGGGACAGGGCCACTGAAGCTTTCTTT.

The chain is built from TRBV29-1 and TRBJ2-1; D might be TRBD2 (6 bases). This CDR3 has 17 residues. CDR1 is SQVTM, CDR2 ANQGSEA, per germline. V lost 4 bases and J lost 6, with 25 bases in between. CDR3 sequence reads: CSVGLELGGAVVNEQFF. The CDR3 coding sequence is TGCAGCGTTGGGCTGGAGTTGGGGGGAGCGGTCGTCAATGAGCAGTTCTTC.

V and J are TRBV5-4 and TRBJ2-7; a possible D gene is TRBD2 (6 bases). Germline CDR1 and CDR2: SGHNT and YYREEE (reference sequence). V dropped 4 bases and J dropped 4 bases, with 15 bases sitting between them. This CDR3 comprises 14 residues. CDR3 bases: TGTGCCAGCAGCCCTTCGACTAGTCTGTACGAGCAGTACTTC. Protein: CASSPSTSLYEQYF.

The chain carries TRBV24-1 and TRBJ2-1; maybe TRBD2 (5 bases). This CDR3 contains 15 residues. Looked up from germline, CDR1 is KGHDR and CDR2 is SFDVKD. V was trimmed by 2 bases and J by 10 bases, leaving 17 bases between them. The CDR3 nucleotides are TGTGCCACCAGTGATTCCGGGCCGCCGGGGTCGGAGCAGTTCTTC. Amino acid sequence: CATSDSGPPGSEQFF.

This clone was recorded many times. The rearrangement joins TRBV28 to TRBJ2-7; tentative D call: TRBD1 (6 bases). This CDR3 has 12 amino acids. CDR1 is MDHEN, CDR2 SYDVKM, per germline. V was shortened by 7 bases and J by 6 bases, with 13 bases between the two germline ends. The CDR3: CASNLQGGEQYF. DNA for the CDR3: TGTGCCAGCAACCTACAGGGCGGCGAGCAGTACTTC.

J is TRBJ1-5 and V is TRBV7-2; TRBD1 is a possible D gene (5 bases). Per the germline V gene, CDR1 is SGHTA and CDR2 is FQGNSA. V dropped 5 bases and J dropped 11 bases, with 16 bases sitting between them. The CDR3 covers 13 residues. CDR3: CASSGIRGWAQHF. The CDR3 nucleotides read TGTGCCAGCAGCGGAATAAGGGGATGGGCCCAGCATTTT.

The V and J genes are TRBV5-6 and TRBJ2-1, with 7 positions matching TRBD1. The germline CDR1 and CDR2 sequences are SGHDT and YYEEEE. The V gene end was trimmed by 4 bases and the J gene end by 0 bases; junction bases not matched to a gene: 7. The CDR3 length is 16 residues. The CDR3 spells CASSQTTGSSYNEQFF. DNA of the CDR3: TGTGCCAGCAGCCAGACGACAGGGAGCTCCTACAATGAGCAGTTCTTC.

The rearrangement joins TRBV19 to TRBJ1-4, with a weak D call TRBD1 (5 bases). V lost 3 bases to trimming and J lost 1 base, with 15 bases between them. This CDR3 is 17 amino acids long. Germline CDR1 and CDR2: LNHDA and SQIVND (reference sequence). Here the CDR3 reads CASSIQGGTVTNEKLFF. In nucleotides, the CDR3 is TGTGCCAGTAGTATTCAGGGTGGAACTGTAACTAATGAAAAACTGTTTTTT.

The V call is TRBV27, the J call TRBJ1-5; maybe TRBD1 (6 bases). V was clipped by 3 bases and J by 3 bases, with 12 bases between them. The CDR3 is made up of 15 amino acids. Germline CDR1 and CDR2: MNHEY and SMNVEV (reference sequence). The CDR3 DNA follows: TGTGCCAGCAGTTTCTCCACAGGGCCCAATCAGCCCCAGCATTTT. Protein product: CASSFSTGPNQPQHF.

This chain joins TRBV18 and TRBJ1-1; no clear D gene. Looked up from germline, CDR1 is KGHSH and CDR2 is LQKENI. Trimming took off 5 bases at V and 5 bases at J, with 12 bases between the two ends. This CDR3 region has 13 residues. CDR3 DNA sequence: TGTGCCAGCTCAAGGGAGGAGGATACTGAAGCTTTCTTT. This encodes CASSREEDTEAFF.

The rearrangement links TRBV4-2 to TRBJ2-7, with D perhaps matching TRBD1 (6 bases). Germline CDR1 and CDR2: LGHNA and YNFKEQ. Trimming removed 0 bases at V and 4 bases at J, with 10 bases between. The CDR3 runs to 14 residues. The CDR3 loop is CASSQETGKYEQYF. Here the CDR3 DNA reads TGTGCCAGCAGCCAAGAAACAGGGAAGTACGAGCAGTACTTC.

CDR3 in DNA: TGTGCCAGCAGGGTTTCGAGGAGCCTCGGGGGGGACACTGAAGCTTTCTTT. Its protein is CASRVSRSLGGDTEAFF. This rearrangement joins TRBV2 to TRBJ1-1; TRBD1 is a possible D gene (5 bases). The CDR3 spans 17 residues. Per germline, CDR1 SNHLY and CDR2 FYNNEI. V gave up 6 bases and J gave up 3 bases, with 23 bases separating them.

The V and J genes are TRBV7-8 and TRBJ1-1, with 7 bases fitting TRBD1. The CDR3 runs to 16 residues. V was clipped by 1 base and J by 4 bases; unmatched bases: 9. Germline assignment: CDR1 SGHVS and CDR2 FQNEAQ. The CDR3 nucleotides read TGTGCCAGCAGCTTAGAACGAGGGGGCGCGTTCACTGAAGCTTTCTTT. Translating it yields CASSLERGGAFTEAFF.

The chain recombines TRBV5-8 with TRBJ1-2; a possible D gene is TRBD1 (6 bases). The CDR3 is made up of 15 amino acids. V shed 0 bases and J shed 4 bases, with 13 bases lying between them. The germline CDR1 and CDR2 sequences are SGHTS and YDEGEE. CDR3 DNA: TGTGCCAGCAGCTTGGGACAGGCGGTTATCTATGGCTACACCTTC. Amino acid sequence: CASSLGQAVIYGYTF.

DNA for the CDR3: TGTGCCAGCAGCCGCCGGGGAGAGAACACTGAAGCTTTCTTT. Translating it yields CASSRRGENTEAFF. The genes are TRBV3-1 (or the pseudogene TRBV3-2) and TRBJ1-1; D is uncertain. V was clipped by 4 bases and J by 1 base, with 10 bases between them. The CDR3 length is 14 residues. Germline CDR1 LGHDT, CDR2 YNNKEL (reference sequence).

This rearrangement joins TRBV7-9 to TRBJ1-3; TRBD1 matches at 8 bases. The CDR3 has 16 amino acids. The J segment lost 3 bases and the V segment lost 3 bases, leaving 7 bases of the junction unmatched. CDR1 and CDR2 (germline): SEHNR, FQNEAQ (reference sequence). The CDR3 sequence: CASSFGQGARGNTIYF. In DNA, the CDR3 is TGTGCCAGCAGCTTTGGCCAGGGGGCGCGTGGAAACACCATATATTTT.

This clone was observed once. The chain carries TRBV5-4 and TRBJ1-3, with D tentatively TRBD1 (5 bases). The CDR3 runs to 15 residues. Germline values: CDR1 SGHNT, CDR2 YYREEE (reference sequence). Trimming pared 4 bases from V and 0 bases from J, leaving 11 bases between. The CDR3 sequence: CASSQDTNSGNTIYF. The CDR3 nucleotides are TGTGCCAGCAGCCAGGACACCAACTCTGGAAACACCATATATTTT.

The chain carries TRBV18 and TRBJ2-7, with 9 bases aligning to TRBD1. The CDR3 totals 15 residues. The junction had 5 bases not matched to a gene; V was cut back by 3 bases and J by 2 bases. Per germline, CDR1 KGHSH and CDR2 LQKENI. In nucleotides, the CDR3 is TGTGCCAGCTCACCGTTACAGGGGGCCGCCTACGAGCAGTACTTC. This gives the protein CASSPLQGAAYEQYF.

V is TRBV5-1 and J is TRBJ2-7; D gene unclear. Trimming shortened V by 0 bases and J by 2 bases, and 9 bases separated the two germline ends. The CDR3 runs 14 residues. Germline V gene lookup returns CDR1 SGHRS and CDR2 YFSETQ. The CDR3 sequence: CASSLGNSPYEQYF. Here the CDR3 DNA reads TGCGCCAGCAGCTTGGGGAACAGCCCCTACGAGCAGTACTTC.